This TCR beta chain was identified in a study of blood T cell repertoires in COVID-19. Study-wide background: Sites in the United States, Italy and Spain provided acute and convalescent COVID-19 samples.

The CDR3 is made up of 15 amino acids. Germline CDR1 and CDR2: SGHAT and FQDESV (reference sequence). The V end lost 3 bases, the J end lost 1 base, and 9 bases lay between the germline ends. Generated by immunoSEQ multiplex PCR, the TCRdb table keeps only in-frame clones and is missing some. The data contain a few hundred thousand clones, around 82% of them singletons. The chain recombines TRBV11-1 with TRBJ2-2; no clear D. Sequenced material: PBMCs or T cells enriched from blood (not recorded which). The receptor was derived from a man aged 50 to 59 who had recovered from COVID-19. CDR3 region: CASSFATQNTGELFF. In DNA, the CDR3 is TGTGCCAGCAGCTTTGCGACACAGAACACCGGGGAGCTGTTTTTT.